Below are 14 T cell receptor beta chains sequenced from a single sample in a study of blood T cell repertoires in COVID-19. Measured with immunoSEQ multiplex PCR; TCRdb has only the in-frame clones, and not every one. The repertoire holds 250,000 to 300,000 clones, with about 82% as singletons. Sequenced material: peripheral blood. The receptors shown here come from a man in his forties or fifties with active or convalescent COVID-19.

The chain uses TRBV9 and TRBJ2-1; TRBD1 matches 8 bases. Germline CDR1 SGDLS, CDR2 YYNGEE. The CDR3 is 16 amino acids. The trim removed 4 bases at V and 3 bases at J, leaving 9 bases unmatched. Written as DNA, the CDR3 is TGTGCCAGCAGCCCTGGACAGGGTCAGTTCTACAATGAGCAGTTCTTC. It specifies CASSPGQGQFYNEQFF.

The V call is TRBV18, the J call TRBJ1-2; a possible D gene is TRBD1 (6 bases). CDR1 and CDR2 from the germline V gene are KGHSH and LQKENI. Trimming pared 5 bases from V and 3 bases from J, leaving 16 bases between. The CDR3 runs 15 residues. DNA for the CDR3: TGTGCCAGCTCAGTTGGACAGCGGGACTACTATGGCTACACCTTC. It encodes CASSVGQRDYYGYTF.

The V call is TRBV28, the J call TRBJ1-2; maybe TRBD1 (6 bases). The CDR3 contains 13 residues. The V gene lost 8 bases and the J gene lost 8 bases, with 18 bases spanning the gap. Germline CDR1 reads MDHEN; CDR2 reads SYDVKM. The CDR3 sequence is CASGPRGKRGYTF. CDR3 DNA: TGTGCCAGCGGCCCCAGGGGTAAGCGGGGCTACACCTTC.

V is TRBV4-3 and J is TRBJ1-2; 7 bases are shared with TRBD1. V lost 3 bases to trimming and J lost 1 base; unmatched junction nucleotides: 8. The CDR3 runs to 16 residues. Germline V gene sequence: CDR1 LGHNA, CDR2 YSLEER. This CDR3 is CASSHGLGQFNYGYTF. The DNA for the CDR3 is TGCGCCAGCAGCCACGGCCTGGGACAGTTTAACTATGGCTACACCTTC.

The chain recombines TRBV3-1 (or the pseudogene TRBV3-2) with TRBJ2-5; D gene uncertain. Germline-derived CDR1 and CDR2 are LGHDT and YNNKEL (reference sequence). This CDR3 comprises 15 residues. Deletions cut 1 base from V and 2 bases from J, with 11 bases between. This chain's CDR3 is CASSQGPRSQETQYF. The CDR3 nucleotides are TGTGCCAGCAGCCAAGGGCCCAGGTCACAAGAGACCCAGTACTTC.

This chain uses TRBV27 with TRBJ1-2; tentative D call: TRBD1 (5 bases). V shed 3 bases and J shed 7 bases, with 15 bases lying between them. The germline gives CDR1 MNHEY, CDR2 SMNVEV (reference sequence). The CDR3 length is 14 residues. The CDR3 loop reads CASSFRDSVAGYTF. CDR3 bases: TGTGCCAGCAGTTTTCGGGACTCCGTGGCTGGCTACACCTTC.

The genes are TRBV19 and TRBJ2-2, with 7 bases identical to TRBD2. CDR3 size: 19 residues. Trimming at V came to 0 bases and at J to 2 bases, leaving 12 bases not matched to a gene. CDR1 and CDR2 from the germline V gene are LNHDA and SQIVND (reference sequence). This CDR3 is CASSIEQRGGRLNTGELFF. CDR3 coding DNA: TGTGCCAGTAGTATAGAGCAAAGGGGAGGGAGACTTAACACCGGGGAGCTGTTTTTT.

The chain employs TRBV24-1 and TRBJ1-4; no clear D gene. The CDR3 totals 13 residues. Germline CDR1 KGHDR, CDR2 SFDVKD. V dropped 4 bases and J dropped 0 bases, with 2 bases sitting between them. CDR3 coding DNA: TGTGCCACCAGTGACTCAACTAATGAAAAACTGTTTTTT. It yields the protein CATSDSTNEKLFF.

CDR3 coding DNA: TGCGCCAGCAGCTTGGGGACGGGAGGGGGACAAGAGACCCAGTACTTC. The encoded protein is CASSLGTGGGQETQYF. This rearrangement joins TRBV5-1 to TRBJ2-5; 8 bases agree with TRBD2. Germline CDR1 SGHRS, CDR2 YFSETQ. The CDR3 consists of 16 residues. The V gene end was trimmed by 0 bases and the J gene end by 2 bases; junction bases not matched to a gene: 6.

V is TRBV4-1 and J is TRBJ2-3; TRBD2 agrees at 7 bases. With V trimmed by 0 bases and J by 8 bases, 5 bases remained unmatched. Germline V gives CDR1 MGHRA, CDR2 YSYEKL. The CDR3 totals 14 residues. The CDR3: CASSQEGASGTQYF. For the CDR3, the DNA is TGCGCCAGCAGCCAAGAAGGGGCTAGCGGTACGCAGTATTTT.

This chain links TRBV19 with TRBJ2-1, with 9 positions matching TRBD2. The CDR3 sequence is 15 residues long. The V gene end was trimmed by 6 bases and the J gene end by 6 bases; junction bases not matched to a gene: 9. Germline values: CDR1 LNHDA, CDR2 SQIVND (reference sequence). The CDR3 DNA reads TGTGCCAGTAGACTCGGGCTAGCGGGGTCCAATGAGCAGTTCTTC. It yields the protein CASRLGLAGSNEQFF.

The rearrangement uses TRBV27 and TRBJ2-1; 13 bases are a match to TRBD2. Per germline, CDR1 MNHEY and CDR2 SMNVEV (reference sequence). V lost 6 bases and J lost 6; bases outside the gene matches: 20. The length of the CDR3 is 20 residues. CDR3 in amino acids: CASRPNRLAGGPLSSNEQFF. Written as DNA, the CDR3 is TGTGCCAGCAGACCCAACCGACTAGCGGGAGGTCCTCTCTCATCCAATGAGCAGTTCTTC.

The CDR3 nucleotides are TGTGCCAGTAGTGTAGGCTATGGACTAGCGGGAAGGAGCGAGCAGTACTTC. Translated: CASSVGYGLAGRSEQYF. This rearrangement joins TRBV19 to TRBJ2-7, with 12 bases fitting TRBD2. Per the germline V gene, CDR1 is LNHDA and CDR2 is SQIVND (reference sequence). The CDR3 spans 17 residues. The junction had 14 bases not matched to a gene; V was cut back by 5 bases and J by 6 bases.

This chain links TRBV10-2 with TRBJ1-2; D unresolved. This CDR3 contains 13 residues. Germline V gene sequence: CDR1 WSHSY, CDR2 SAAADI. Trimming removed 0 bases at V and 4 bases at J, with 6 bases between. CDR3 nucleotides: TGCGCCAGCAGTGAGTCCAGATCCTATGGCTACACCTTC. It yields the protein CASSESRSYGYTF.